The clone carrying this T cell receptor (beta chain) was found a few times. This sample was taken from a study of T cells in Graves' hyperthyroidism and ophthalmopathy. Germline V gene sequence: CDR1 MNHEY, CDR2 SVGAGI. The V and J ends lost 6 bases and 1 base respectively, with 9 bases between them. This CDR3 spans 13 amino acids. TCR beta CDR3 region amplification was performed from RNA transcripts. A first-round RT-PCR of the TCR CDR3 used the HTBI primer set. One entry per CDR3 protein results from TCRdb running MiXCR on the multiplex PCR reads. The sample contains hundreds of thousands of distinct CDR3 sequences, approximately 40% of which appear only once.

This chain joins TRBV6-5 and TRBJ1-1, with D uncertain. This TCR derives from a man in his late teens or twenties with Graves' hyperthyroidism. The specimen was blood. The chain's CDR3 is CASRTRKNTEAFF. The CDR3 bases are TGTGCCAGCAGGACCAGAAAGAACACTGAAGCTTTCTTT.